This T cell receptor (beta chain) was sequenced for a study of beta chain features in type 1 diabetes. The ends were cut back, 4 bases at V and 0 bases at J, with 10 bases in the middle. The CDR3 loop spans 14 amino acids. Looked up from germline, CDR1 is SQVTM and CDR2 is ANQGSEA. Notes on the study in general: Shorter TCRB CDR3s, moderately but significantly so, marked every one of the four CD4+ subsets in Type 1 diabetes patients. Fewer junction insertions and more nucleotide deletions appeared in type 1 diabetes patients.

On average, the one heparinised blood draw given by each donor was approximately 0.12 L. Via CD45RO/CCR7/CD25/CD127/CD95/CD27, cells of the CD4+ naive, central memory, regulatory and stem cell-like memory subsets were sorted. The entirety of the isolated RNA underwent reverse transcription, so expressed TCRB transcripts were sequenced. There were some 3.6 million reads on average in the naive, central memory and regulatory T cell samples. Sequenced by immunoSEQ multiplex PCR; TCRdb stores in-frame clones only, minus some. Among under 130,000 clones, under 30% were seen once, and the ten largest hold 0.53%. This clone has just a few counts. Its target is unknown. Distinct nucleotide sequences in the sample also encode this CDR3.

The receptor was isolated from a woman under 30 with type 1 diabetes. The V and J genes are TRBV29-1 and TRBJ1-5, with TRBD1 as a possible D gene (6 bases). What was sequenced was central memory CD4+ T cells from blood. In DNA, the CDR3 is TGCAGCGTTGCAGGACAGAATAGCAATCAGCCCCAGCATTTT. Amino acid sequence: CSVAGQNSNQPQHF.